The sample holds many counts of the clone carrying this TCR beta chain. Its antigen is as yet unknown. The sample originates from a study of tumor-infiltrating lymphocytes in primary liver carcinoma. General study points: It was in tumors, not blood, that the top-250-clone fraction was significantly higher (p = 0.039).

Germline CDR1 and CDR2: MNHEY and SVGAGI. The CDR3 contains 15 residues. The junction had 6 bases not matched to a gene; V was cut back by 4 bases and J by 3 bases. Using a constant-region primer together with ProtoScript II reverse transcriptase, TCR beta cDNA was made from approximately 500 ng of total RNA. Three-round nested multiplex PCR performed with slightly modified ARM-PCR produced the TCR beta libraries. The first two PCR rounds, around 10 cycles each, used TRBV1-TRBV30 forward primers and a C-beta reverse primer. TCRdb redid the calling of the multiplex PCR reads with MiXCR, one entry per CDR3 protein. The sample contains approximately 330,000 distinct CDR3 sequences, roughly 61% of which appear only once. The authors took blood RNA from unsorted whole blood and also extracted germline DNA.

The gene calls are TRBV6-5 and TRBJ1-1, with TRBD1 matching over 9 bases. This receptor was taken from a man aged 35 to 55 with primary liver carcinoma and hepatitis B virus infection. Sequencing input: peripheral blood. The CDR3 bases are TGTGCCAGCAGTTCCGACAGGGGGGAGTACACTGAAGCTTTCTTT. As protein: CASSSDRGEYTEAFF.